This T cell receptor beta chain was identified in a study of blood T cell repertoires in COVID-19. On the study more broadly: Sample material is recorded as cDNA or gDNA derived from T cells, B-cell-depleted T cells, or PBMCs.

Deletions cut 2 bases from V and 2 bases from J, with 16 bases between. The germline V gene encodes CDR1 KGHDR and CDR2 SFDVKD. This CDR3 has 17 residues. Sequenced by immunoSEQ multiplex PCR; TCRdb stores in-frame clones only, minus some. This table holds tens of thousands of clones, 87% found once. V gene TRBV24-1 combines with J gene TRBJ2-3; the D gene is possibly TRBD2 (5 bases). Sequencing was done on a sample of peripheral blood. The TCR sequence derives from a man in his fifties or sixties with active COVID-19. This chain's CDR3 is CATSDSSGKINTDTQYF. The CDR3 coding sequence is TGTGCCACCAGTGATTCCAGCGGCAAGATTAACACAGATACGCAGTATTTT.